This TCR beta chain emerged from a study of human T cells and chemical hapten exposure. Study results and limitations: Expanded TCRs were compared with controls, and the expanded TCRs formed significantly more large CDR3 similarity clusters. With DPC sensitization, TCRs exceeding 1 in 1000 frequency showed no change.

This clonotype was observed a handful of times. The antigen is not known. Noted time point: pre-sensitization, week 0. Treatment noted: therapeutic diphenylcyclopropenone sensitization with weekly scalp DPC. Patch tests were applied only after blood draws. Every donor had alopecia and was 18 to 70 years old; all were suitable for DPC. V dropped 8 bases and J dropped 3 bases, with 17 bases sitting between them. From germline, CDR1 is MNHEY and CDR2 SVGEGT. The CDR3 covers 15 residues. Each CDR3 protein gets one entry after TCRdb re-called the RACE reads with MiXCR. This table holds some 90,000 distinct CDR3 sequences, 8.5% found once.

The chain recombines TRBV6-2 or TRBV6-3 with TRBJ2-4; no firm D call. The source of this sequence is a middle-aged man with alopecia areata. Some clones in this sample may be carry-over from other donors' samples. Sequenced material: whole blood, taken in connection with sensitization to the hapten diphenylcyclopropenone (DPC). This CDR3 is CASRPPGADKNIQYF. The CDR3 DNA is TGTGCCAGCCGACCCCCCGGCGCGGACAAAAACATTCAGTACTTC.